This entry is about one T cell receptor (beta chain). This sample is drawn from a study of naive and memory T cell subsets. Trimming took off 0 bases at V and 0 bases at J, with 8 bases between the two ends. This CDR3 is built from 16 residues. Per germline, CDR1 SGHDN and CDR2 FVKESK. Both TRBC1 and TRBC2 were covered by a beta constant-region primer of two equimolar oligonucleotides. Four rounds of PCR amplified the ligated cDNA using nested alpha and beta constant-region primers plus SP2. TCRdb recomputed calls from the UMI-ligation and nested PCR reads with MiXCR, one row per CDR3 protein. The sample contains roughly 130,000 distinct CDR3 sequences, roughly 36% of which appear only once.

Input material: central memory CD4+ T cells from blood. The clonotype comes from a human donor in good health. The genes are TRBV14 and TRBJ2-2, with D hard to call. The CDR3 loop reads CASSQDWNANTGELFF. The CDR3 region has the DNA TGTGCCAGCAGCCAAGATTGGAACGCGAACACCGGGGAGCTGTTTTTT. Using reference TRBV14 and TRBJ2-2 for the parts outside the CDR3, the full variable domain is EAGVTQFPSHSVIEKGQTVTLRCDPISGHDNLYWYRRVMGKEIKFLLHFVKESKQDESGMPNNRFLAERTGGTYSTLKVQPAELEDSGVYFCASSQDWNANTGELFFGEGSRLTVL.